The clone carrying this TCR beta chain was counted a few times. This specimen comes from a study of blood T cell repertoires in COVID-19. Study as a whole: Sample material is recorded as cDNA or gDNA derived from T cells, B-cell-depleted T cells, or PBMCs.

This CDR3 is 13 amino acids long. Germline loops: CDR1 SGDLS, CDR2 YYNGEE. Trimming shortened V by 2 bases and J by 3 bases, and 8 bases separated the two germline ends. Per the original data handling: Cell counts per sample came from amplifying reference gene primers. This table comes from immunoSEQ multiplex PCR, and its TCRdb copy is limited to in-frame clones, with some not included. V, J and clone size are taken as reported in that table, and D and trimming were inferred from the DNA itself. The sample has around 270,000 clones, more than 85% seen once. The sample consisted of peripheral blood. The chain joins TRBV9 to TRBJ1-1, with TRBD1 as a possible D gene (5 bases). This receptor was obtained from a man in his forties with acute or convalescent COVID-19. Here the CDR3 reads CASSVQGDTEAFF. CDR3 sequence (DNA): TGTGCCAGCAGCGTCCAGGGTGACACTGAAGCTTTCTTT.